The clone carrying this TCR beta chain was detected only once. Graves' hyperthyroidism qualified as stable when ophthalmopathy did not progress within 18 months. These data originate in a study of T cells in Graves' hyperthyroidism and ophthalmopathy. The V segment lost 5 bases and the J segment 3 bases; nucleotides outside the gene matches: 6. Germline CDR1 SGHTA, CDR2 FQGNSA. CDR3 length equals 15 residues. TCR beta CDR3 regions were amplified from RNA transcripts. Primed by the HTBI set, a first-round RT-PCR was run on the TCR CDR3. A single record per CDR3 protein comes from TCRdb applying MiXCR to the multiplex PCR reads. Of more than 100,000 distinct CDR3 sequences in the sample, roughly 44% were seen once.

The clonotype originates from a man in his forties with Graves' hyperthyroidism. The V gene is TRBV7-2, the J gene TRBJ2-7; 11 bases agree with TRBD2. The material sequenced was blood. For the CDR3, the DNA is TGTGCCAGCAGCCTACCGACTAGCGGGATCTACGAGCAGTACTTC. Amino acids: CASSLPTSGIYEQYF.